A single sample gave rise to the 21 T cell receptor beta chains below, sequenced in a study of neurological immune-mediated disorders. TCRdb analysed the 5' RACE reads with MiXCR anew, one entry per CDR3 protein. The data show under 20,000 distinct CDR3 sequences, over 2.5% seen once. The sequenced material came from PBMCs. The receptor source for this set is a young woman with multiple sclerosis.

This clonotype has at least ten counts. The CDR3 loop reads CATSPPRTTNTGELFF. CDR3 DNA: TGCGCCACCTCCCCTCCCCGGACTACGAACACCGGGGAGCTGTTTTTT. The chain couples TRBV5-1 to TRBJ2-2, with D perhaps TRBD2 (6 bases). The germline V and J ends were trimmed by 9 bases and 0 bases, with 18 bases remaining between them. The germline V gene encodes CDR1 SGHRS and CDR2 YFSETQ. CDR3 length: 16 amino acids.

This clonotype came up many times. In DNA form, the CDR3 reads TGTGCCAGCAGCTTGGCCGGGGTGGACATTCAGTACTTC. Amino acid sequence: CASSLAGVDIQYF. This rearrangement joins TRBV5-6 to TRBJ2-4, with D perhaps matching TRBD2 (5 bases). Deletions cut 0 bases from V and 8 bases from J, with 9 bases between. The CDR3 has 13 amino acids. Germline V gene lookup returns CDR1 SGHDT and CDR2 YYEEEE.

This sequence joins TRBV9 and TRBJ2-1; no clear D gene. From germline, CDR1 is SGDLS and CDR2 YYNGEE. V gave up 4 bases and J gave up 7 bases, with 15 bases separating them. The CDR3 runs to 14 residues. Here the CDR3 DNA reads TGTGCCAGCAGCCCCTTCGTAGGAGTGAATGAGCAGTTCTTC. Its protein is CASSPFVGVNEQFF.

This clonotype was counted between two and nine times. The rearrangement uses TRBV10-3 and TRBJ1-3; D not certain. CDR1 and CDR2 (germline): ENHRY, SYGVKD. The ends were cut back, 6 bases at V and 3 bases at J, with 18 bases in the middle. The CDR3 loop spans 16 amino acids. The chain's CDR3 is CAISAFFSESGNTIYF. CDR3 nucleotides: TGTGCCATCAGCGCCTTTTTCAGTGAGAGTGGAAACACCATATATTTT.

Many counts were recorded for this clonotype. The chain couples TRBV2 to TRBJ1-5; no definite D call. Trimming cost V 4 bases and J 5 bases, with 6 bases left between them. The CDR3 consists of 12 residues. CDR1 and CDR2 from the germline V gene are SNHLY and FYNNEI. Here the CDR3 DNA reads TGTGCCAGCAGTGTCCAGCATCAGCCCCAGCATTTT. Protein sequence: CASSVQHQPQHF.

This clonotype was observed many times. The V call is TRBV7-6, the J call TRBJ1-4, with D hard to call. Trimming cost V 2 bases and J 8 bases, with 12 bases left between them. The germline CDR1 and CDR2 sequences are SGHVS and FNYEAQ. This CDR3 spans 14 amino acids. CDR3 in DNA: TGTGCCAGCAGCTTAACCGGACCGAGAGAAAAACTGTTTTTT. This gives the protein CASSLTGPREKLFF.

This clonotype appeared many times. The chain carries TRBV12-3 or TRBV12-4 and TRBJ1-5; TRBD1 agrees at 9 bases. Germline trimming cut 6 bases from V and 4 bases from J; bases unmatched to any gene: 1. The CDR3 length is 13 residues. CDR3 nucleotides: TGTGCCAGCAGGGGACAGGGTAATCAGCCCCAGCATTTT. This encodes CASRGQGNQPQHF.

This clonotype was seen at least ten times. The genes are TRBV15 and TRBJ2-7, with D unresolved. The CDR3 consists of 13 residues. The germline V gene encodes CDR1 LNHNV and CDR2 YYDKDF (reference sequence). Trimming shortened V by 4 bases and J by 6 bases, and 13 bases separated the two germline ends. CDR3 in amino acids: CATSTRRVGEQYF. The DNA for the CDR3 is TGTGCCACCAGCACCAGAAGGGTGGGCGAGCAGTACTTC.

This clonotype was seen repeatedly, ten times or more. The chain is built from TRBV9 and TRBJ2-3; 10 nucleotides align to TRBD2. This CDR3 is built from 20 residues. J gave up 0 bases and V 3 bases, and 16 bases lay outside the gene matches. The germline V gene encodes CDR1 SGDLS and CDR2 YYNGEE. In DNA form, the CDR3 reads TGTGCCAGCAGCGCCGAACTAGCGGGGCTTTCCACCCTAAGCACAGATACGCAGTATTTT. The encoded protein is CASSAELAGLSTLSTDTQYF.

This clonotype was recorded at least ten times. The V call is TRBV11-2, the J call TRBJ1-1; D not resolved. V lost 8 bases to trimming and J lost 6 bases, with 13 bases between them. Germline V CDR1 and CDR2: SGHAT, FQNNGV. The CDR3 is 12 amino acids. CDR3 region: CASGRSRAEAFF. The CDR3 bases are TGTGCCAGCGGACGGAGTCGGGCTGAAGCTTTCTTT.

This clonotype has at least ten counts. The chain combines TRBV6-5 with TRBJ2-7; TRBD2 matches 8 bases. The trim removed 2 bases at V and 3 bases at J, leaving 6 bases unmatched. In germline, CDR1 is MNHEY, CDR2 SVGAGI. The CDR3 spans 15 residues. The CDR3 bases are TGTGCCAGCAGTTACGCGGGGGGAAGACACTACGAGCAGTACTTC. This codes for CASSYAGGRHYEQYF.

This clonotype was counted many times. The gene calls are TRBV20-1 and TRBJ2-3, with D possibly TRBD2 on 6 matching bases. The V gene's germline CDR1 is DFQATT and CDR2 SNEGSKA (reference sequence). The CDR3 length is 12 residues. Trimming took 6 bases from V and 6 from J, leaving 13 bases between them. CDR3 residues: CSALIAEDTQYF. CDR3 DNA sequence: TGCAGTGCCCTCATAGCGGAGGATACGCAGTATTTT.

This clonotype was counted many times. The chain is built from TRBV20-1 and TRBJ2-1; 10 bases map to TRBD1. CDR1 and CDR2 (germline): DFQATT, SNEGSKA (reference sequence). Germline trimming cut 5 bases from V and 7 bases from J; bases unmatched to any gene: 8. The CDR3 is 14 amino acids. The CDR3 protein is CSAAGTGDGNEQFF. The CDR3, as DNA: TGCAGTGCTGCCGGGACAGGGGATGGTAATGAGCAGTTCTTC.

Many counts were recorded for this clonotype. The chain uses TRBV30 and TRBJ1-2, with a tentative D call TRBD1 (5 bases). The germline gives CDR1 GTSNPN, CDR2 SVGIG (reference sequence). Trimming took 5 bases from V and 4 from J, leaving 8 bases between them. The CDR3 covers 11 residues. The CDR3: CAWEGTYGYTF. For the CDR3, the DNA is TGTGCCTGGGAGGGGACCTATGGCTACACCTTC.

This clonotype was counted at least ten times. The chain recombines TRBV4-1 with TRBJ2-3; possible D gene TRBD2, 6 bases. Germline CDR1 MGHRA, CDR2 YSYEKL. V was pared by 4 bases and J by 0 bases, with 8 bases between. CDR3 size: 14 residues. The CDR3 reads CASSPGTSTDTQYF. CDR3 nucleotides: TGCGCCAGCAGCCCCGGGACTAGCACAGATACGCAGTATTTT.

This clonotype was counted at least ten times. The chain combines TRBV20-1 with TRBJ2-1; D perhaps matches TRBD1 (6 bases). Germline assignment: CDR1 DFQATT and CDR2 SNEGSKA (reference sequence). There are 16 residues in the CDR3. Trimming cost V 5 bases and J 1 base, with 18 bases left between them. CDR3 residues: CSALRGKAESYNEQFF. The CDR3 DNA reads as TGCAGTGCTTTAAGGGGGAAAGCTGAATCCTACAATGAGCAGTTCTTC.

This clonotype has a count of ten or more. The CDR3 reads CSALQGGSRVSEKLFF. For the CDR3, the DNA is TGCAGTGCTCTGCAGGGGGGGAGCCGAGTTAGCGAAAAACTGTTTTTT. V gene TRBV20-1 combines with J gene TRBJ1-4, with TRBD1 identical over 7 bases. Germline CDR1 DFQATT, CDR2 SNEGSKA (reference sequence). The CDR3 has 16 amino acids. Germline trimming cut 5 bases from V and 8 bases from J; bases unmatched to any gene: 17.

This clonotype has only a few counts. The chain combines TRBV20-1 with TRBJ2-1; 10 bases are a match to TRBD2. The CDR3 sequence is 14 residues long. The V and J ends lost 2 bases and 4 bases, in that order; junction bases with no gene match: 2. CDR1 and CDR2 from the germline V gene are DFQATT and SNEGSKA (reference sequence). The CDR3 DNA reads TGCAGTGCTAGAAATAGCGGGGGGTACAATGAGCAGTTCTTC. Translating gives CSARNSGGYNEQFF.

A few counts support this clonotype. The chain couples TRBV12-3 or TRBV12-4 to TRBJ1-2; D unresolved. The CDR3 is 13 residues long. Trimming cost V 6 bases and J 0 bases, with 8 bases left between them. As DNA, the CDR3 is TGTGCCAGCAGCGGTACAGCTAACTATGGCTACACCTTC. Translating it yields CASSGTANYGYTF.

The table lists this clonotype with many counts. The rearrangement uses TRBV20-1 and TRBJ2-1; 13 nucleotides agree with TRBD2. Germline trimming cut 4 bases from V and 6 bases from J; bases unmatched to any gene: 3. CDR3 length: 14 amino acids. The germline gives CDR1 DFQATT, CDR2 SNEGSKA (reference sequence). The CDR3 region is CSATGLAGPNEQFF. The CDR3 DNA is TGCAGTGCTACGGGACTAGCGGGACCCAATGAGCAGTTCTTC.

This clonotype showed up many times. The rearrangement joins TRBV5-1 to TRBJ2-1; 10 bases match TRBD2. Germline V gene lookup returns CDR1 SGHRS and CDR2 YFSETQ. The CDR3 spans 15 residues. V lost 3 bases and J lost 2; bases outside the gene matches: 2. The CDR3 DNA follows: TGCGCCAGCAGCTACCTAGCGGGAGCCTACAATGAGCAGTTCTTC. It translates to CASSYLAGAYNEQFF.